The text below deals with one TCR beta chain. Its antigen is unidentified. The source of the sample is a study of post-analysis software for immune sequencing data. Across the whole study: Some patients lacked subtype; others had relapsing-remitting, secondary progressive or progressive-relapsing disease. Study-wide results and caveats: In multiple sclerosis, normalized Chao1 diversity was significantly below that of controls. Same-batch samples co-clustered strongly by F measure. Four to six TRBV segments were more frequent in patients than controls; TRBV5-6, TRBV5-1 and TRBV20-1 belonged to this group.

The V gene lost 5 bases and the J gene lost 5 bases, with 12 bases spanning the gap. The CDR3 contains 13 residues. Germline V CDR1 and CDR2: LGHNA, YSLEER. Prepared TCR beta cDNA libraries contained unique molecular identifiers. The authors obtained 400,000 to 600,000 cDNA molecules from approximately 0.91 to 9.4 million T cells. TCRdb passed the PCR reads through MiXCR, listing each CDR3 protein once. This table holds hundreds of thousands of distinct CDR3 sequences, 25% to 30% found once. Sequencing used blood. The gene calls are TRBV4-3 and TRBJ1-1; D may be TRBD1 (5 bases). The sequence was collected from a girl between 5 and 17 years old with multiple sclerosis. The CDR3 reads CASSYARETEAFF. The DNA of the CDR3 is TGCGCCAGCAGCTACGCCAGGGAGACTGAAGCTTTCTTT.